This TCR beta chain was identified during a study of cytomegalovirus exposure and HLA in healthy donors. Both 60 Vbeta primers and 13 Jbeta primers went into the PCR. Clones were sequenced by immunoSEQ multiplex PCR, and TCRdb holds only the in-frame ones, with some missing. The sample has approximately 200,000 clones; around three quarters are singletons. General study findings and limits: The study dropped some indistinguishable V segments, TRBV6-2 and TRBV6-3 among them. It was shown in a later analysis that HLA-associated TCR beta chains were more clonally expanded than other, equally common chains. Productive status was seen about 90% or about 30% of the time for most TCR beta V segments in an earlier analysis. It was reported that TCR beta sequences correctly inferred the HLA-A and HLA-B alleles for most subjects.

As to this clone: Its cognate antigen is unknown.

This CDR3 spans 18 amino acids. The V end lost 7 bases, the J end lost 1 base, and 22 bases lay between the germline ends. Germline lookup yields CDR1 LNHDA and CDR2 SQIVND (reference sequence). Sequencing used PBMCs. The receptor comes from a man aged 30 to 45 in good health and CMV-seronegative. The J gene is TRBJ2-2, the V gene TRBV19; tentatively, D is TRBD1 (6 bases). CDR3 nucleotide sequence: TGTGCCAGTAACCCGAGACAAGGGGGAGTAGGGAACACCGGGGAGCTGTTTTTT. Its translation is CASNPRQGGVGNTGELFF.